This is a list of T cell receptor beta chains from one sample in a study of regulatory T cells in long-lasting Graves disease. In TCRdb, the multiplex PCR reads were re-called with MiXCR into one record per CDR3 protein. The table records 350,000 to 550,000 distinct CDR3 sequences, 14% of them present only once. The sample also formed part of further work on T cells in Graves' hyperthyroidism and ophthalmopathy.

Here the sequenced sample was peripheral blood mononuclear cells (PBMCs), taken at new diagnosis, from a patient treated with antithyroid drugs. These receptors were obtained from a woman aged 45-65 years with Graves disease. The conserved cysteine and the conserved F or W are not part of the CDR3 here.

v_call: TRBV4-1; j_call: TRBJ1-5; cdr3_aa: ASSQEGFHSNQPQH
v_call: TRBV11-2; j_call: TRBJ2-7; cdr3_aa: ASSLGRSTQTYEQY
v_call: TRBV29-1; j_call: TRBJ2-1; cdr3_aa: SVEVFLAGGGLFYEQF
v_call: TRBV29-1; j_call: TRBJ2-3; cdr3_aa: SVHGLVEDTQY
v_call: TRBV18; j_call: TRBJ2-2; cdr3_aa: ASSPWTGGDTGELF
v_call: TRBV9; j_call: TRBJ2-3; cdr3_aa: ASSVGAGGRDTQY
v_call: TRBV10-3; j_call: TRBJ1-2; cdr3_aa: AISESTGGRGYT
v_call: TRBV20-1; j_call: TRBJ2-7; cdr3_aa: SAVSTSGRPLGEQY
v_call: TRBV25-1; j_call: TRBJ2-1; cdr3_aa: ASNPLDPTTGEQF
v_call: TRBV2; j_call: TRBJ1-4; cdr3_aa: ASSPDLGEKLF
v_call: TRBV11-2; j_call: TRBJ2-1; cdr3_aa: ASSRRGGRSYNEQF
v_call: TRBV6-1; j_call: TRBJ2-7; cdr3_aa: ASEQTGSSYEQY
v_call: TRBV5-4; j_call: TRBJ2-5; cdr3_aa: ASSPGLAGAGTQY
v_call: TRBV19; j_call: TRBJ2-1; cdr3_aa: ASSIDSGLAGGTEQF
v_call: TRBV2; j_call: TRBJ2-7; cdr3_aa: ASSEALPGLARGGIGYEQY
v_call: TRBV5-1; j_call: TRBJ1-1; cdr3_aa: ASSVLQGYTEAF
v_call: TRBV6-2/TRBV6-3; j_call: TRBJ2-5; cdr3_aa: ASSLGLAGLETQY
v_call: TRBV28; j_call: TRBJ1-4; cdr3_aa: ASSLFRQQPNEKLF
v_call: TRBV12-3/TRBV12-4; j_call: TRBJ2-2; cdr3_aa: ASSLLTGARGGELF
v_call: TRBV6-2/TRBV6-3; j_call: TRBJ1-1; cdr3_aa: ASKLHDSEAF
v_call: TRBV7-3; j_call: TRBJ2-7; cdr3_aa: ASARGMGALHEQY
v_call: TRBV25-1; j_call: TRBJ1-6; cdr3_aa: ASSGTAGRSPLH
v_call: TRBV28; j_call: TRBJ2-7; cdr3_aa: IAGHSYEQY
v_call: TRBV10-3; j_call: TRBJ1-3; cdr3_aa: AISEGVSGNTIY
v_call: TRBV10-3; j_call: TRBJ2-1; cdr3_aa: ATVGLQNEQF
v_call: TRBV3-1; j_call: TRBJ2-7; cdr3_aa: ASSQEAGVIEQY
v_call: TRBV5-1; j_call: TRBJ2-1; cdr3_aa: ASSLAGQGSYNEQF
v_call: TRBV6-2/TRBV6-3; j_call: TRBJ1-2; cdr3_aa: ASSPDSYLGYT
v_call: TRBV19; j_call: TRBJ1-5; cdr3_aa: ASTKTGSLQPQH
v_call: TRBV7-2; j_call: TRBJ2-3; cdr3_aa: ASGTSIPDTQY
v_call: TRBV29-1; j_call: TRBJ1-2; cdr3_aa: SVEGQEAYGYT
v_call: TRBV18; j_call: TRBJ2-7; cdr3_aa: ASSKGQAGKY
v_call: TRBV20-1; j_call: TRBJ2-1; cdr3_aa: SAREGREQF
v_call: TRBV28; j_call: TRBJ1-2; cdr3_aa: ASSLVQGLHGYT
v_call: TRBV19; j_call: TRBJ2-3; cdr3_aa: ASSSGLLGTQY
v_call: TRBV2; j_call: TRBJ1-5; cdr3_aa: ASSDRGAYQPQH
v_call: TRBV18; j_call: TRBJ2-5; cdr3_aa: ASSPQAGGRGETQY
v_call: TRBV25-1; j_call: TRBJ2-5; cdr3_aa: ASSPLTSGKWEETQY
v_call: TRBV24-1; j_call: TRBJ2-5; cdr3_aa: ATSAGHQETQY
v_call: TRBV9; j_call: TRBJ1-2; cdr3_aa: ASSGAPLGYT